These 3 T cell receptor beta chains originate from one sample sequenced in a study of breast tumors, draining lymph nodes, adjacent tissues. TCRdb called the multiplex PCR reads again in MiXCR, with one record for every CDR3 protein. The table shows around 170,000 distinct CDR3 sequences, with around a third occurring only once. Samples came from axillary lymph nodes draining the breast cancer. Sequencing was carried out using axillary lymph node tissue. The receptor set was obtained from a female donor with breast cancer. Some clones in this sample may be carry-over from other donors' samples.

This clonotype occurred many times. The chain employs TRBV7-2 and TRBJ2-7; tentatively, D is TRBD1 (5 bases). The germline gives CDR1 SGHTA, CDR2 FQGNSA. The CDR3 is made up of 16 amino acids. V lost 3 bases and J 6 bases, leaving 21 bases between the germline ends. Here the CDR3 DNA reads TGTGCCAGCAGCTTGACCTCGACAGCCTCGACGTCCGAGCAGTACTTC. Its protein product is CASSLTSTASTSEQYF.

This clonotype came up a few times. The chain carries TRBV6-1 and TRBJ2-7; D tentatively reads TRBD1 or TRBD2 (6 bases each). CDR1 is MNHNS and CDR2 is SASEGT in the germline V gene. This CDR3 comprises 14 residues. Trimming shortened V by 0 bases and J by 6 bases, and 12 bases separated the two germline ends. CDR3 nucleotide sequence: TGTGCCAGCAGTGAAGCGATAGGAGGGGGCGAGCAGTACTTC. It yields the protein CASSEAIGGGEQYF.

The chain is built from TRBV6-6 and TRBJ2-3; possibly TRBD1 or TRBD2 for D (5 bases each). CDR1 and CDR2 from the germline V gene are MNHNY and SVGAGI (reference sequence). Trimming left V 4 bases short and J 2 bases short, with 10 bases between. The CDR3 covers 14 residues. CDR3 bases: TGTGCCAGCAGTTGGGACCGGGACACAGATACGCAGTATTTT. Its translation: CASSWDRDTDTQYF.